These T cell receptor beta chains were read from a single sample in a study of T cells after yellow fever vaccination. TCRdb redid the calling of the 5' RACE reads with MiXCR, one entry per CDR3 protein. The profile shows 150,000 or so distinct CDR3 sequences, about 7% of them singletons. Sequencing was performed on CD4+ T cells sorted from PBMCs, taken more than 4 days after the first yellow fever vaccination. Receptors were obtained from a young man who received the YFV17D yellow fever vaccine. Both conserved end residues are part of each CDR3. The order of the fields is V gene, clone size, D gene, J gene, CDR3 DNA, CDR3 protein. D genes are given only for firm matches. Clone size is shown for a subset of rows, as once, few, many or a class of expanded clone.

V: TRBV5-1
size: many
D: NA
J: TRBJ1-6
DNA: TGCGCCAGCAGCTTGAACAGGCCCAATTCACCCCTCCACTTT
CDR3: CASSLNRPNSPLHF

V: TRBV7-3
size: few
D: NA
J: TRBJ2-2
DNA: TGTGCCAGCAGCTTGGGGTCACGCGTCGGGGAGCTGTTTTTT
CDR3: CASSLGSRVGELFF

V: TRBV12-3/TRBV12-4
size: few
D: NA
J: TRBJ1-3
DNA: TGTGCCAGCAGGATAACATCTGGAAACACCATATATTTT
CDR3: CASRITSGNTIYF

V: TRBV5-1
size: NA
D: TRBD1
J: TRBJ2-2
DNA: TGCGCCAGCAGTCGGAACATGGACAGGGGGCGCTTCGGGGAGCTGTTTTTT
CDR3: CASSRNMDRGRFGELFF

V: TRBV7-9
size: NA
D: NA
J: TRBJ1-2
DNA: TGTGCCAGCACTCAACTTAAATCCCGAGTTAACTATGGCTACACCTTC
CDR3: CASTQLKSRVNYGYTF

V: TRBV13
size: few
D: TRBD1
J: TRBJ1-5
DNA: TGTGCCAGCAGCTTAGGGACAGGGAGCAATCAGCCCCAGCATTTT
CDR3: CASSLGTGSNQPQHF

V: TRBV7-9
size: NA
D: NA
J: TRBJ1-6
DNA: TGTGCCAGCAGCTTGCGGGGGGGGGATTCACCCCTCCACTTT
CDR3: CASSLRGGDSPLHF

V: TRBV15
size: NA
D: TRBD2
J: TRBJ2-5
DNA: TGTGCCACCAGCAGACTGGGACTAGCGGGACAAGAGACCCAGTACTTC
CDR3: CATSRLGLAGQETQYF

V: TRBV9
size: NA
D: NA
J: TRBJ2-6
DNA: TGTGCCAGCAGCGTGAAGCGGGCTGGGGCCAACGTCCTGACTTTC
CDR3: CASSVKRAGANVLTF

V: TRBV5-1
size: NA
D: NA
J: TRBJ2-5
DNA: TGCGCCAGCAGCTTGGTCTCAGGTCAAGAGACCCAGTACTTC
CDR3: CASSLVSGQETQYF

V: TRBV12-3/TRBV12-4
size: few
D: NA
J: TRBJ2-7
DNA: TGTGCCAGCAGTTTCGCGGGATACGAGCAGTACTTC
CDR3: CASSFAGYEQYF

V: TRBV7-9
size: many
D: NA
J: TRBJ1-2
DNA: TGTGCCAGCAGCTTATTTCCGGACAGATCTAACTACTACACCTTC
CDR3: CASSLFPDRSNYYTF

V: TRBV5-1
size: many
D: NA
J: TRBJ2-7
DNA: TGCGCCAGCAAGAGGGAGAGCTCCTACGAGCAGTACTTC
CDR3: CASKRESSYEQYF

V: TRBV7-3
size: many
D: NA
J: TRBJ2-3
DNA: TGTGCCAGCAGCTTAGTCCCCTACGGGGGATCTACAGATACGCAGTATTTT
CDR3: CASSLVPYGGSTDTQYF

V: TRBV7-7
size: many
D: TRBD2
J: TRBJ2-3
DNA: TGTGCCAGCAGCCCGGGGGGGCATGCAGATACGCAGTATTTT
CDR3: CASSPGGHADTQYF

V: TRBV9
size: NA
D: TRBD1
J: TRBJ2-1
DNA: TGTGCCAGCAGCGCTGCGGGACAGGCCTCCTACAATGAGCAGTTCTTC
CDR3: CASSAAGQASYNEQFF

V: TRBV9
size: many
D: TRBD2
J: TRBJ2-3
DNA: TGTGCCAGCAGCGCTTCCGGGACTATCACAGATACGCAGTATTTT
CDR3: CASSASGTITDTQYF

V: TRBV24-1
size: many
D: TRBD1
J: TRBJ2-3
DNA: TGTGCCACCAGTGATCCCCGCACAGGGGCCACAGATACGCAGTATTTT
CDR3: CATSDPRTGATDTQYF

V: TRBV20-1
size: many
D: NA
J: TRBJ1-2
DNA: TGCAGTGCTTCCCGACGGGAGATCTATGGCTACACCTTC
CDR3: CSASRREIYGYTF

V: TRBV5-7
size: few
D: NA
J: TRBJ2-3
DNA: TGTGCCAGCAGCTTGTCGTTTACCCAGGGGCTCACAGATACGCAGTATTTT
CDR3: CASSLSFTQGLTDTQYF

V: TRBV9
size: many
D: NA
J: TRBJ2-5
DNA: TGTGCCAGCAGCGCCCGGGTGGGGGAGACCCAGTACTTC
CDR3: CASSARVGETQYF

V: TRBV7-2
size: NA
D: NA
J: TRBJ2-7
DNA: TGTGCCAGCAGCGTAGGATGGAGAGGCGAGCAGTACTTC
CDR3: CASSVGWRGEQYF

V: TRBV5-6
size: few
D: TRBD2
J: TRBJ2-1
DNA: TGTGCCAGCAGCCACTCTAGCGGGACCTACAATGAGCAGTTCTTC
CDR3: CASSHSSGTYNEQFF

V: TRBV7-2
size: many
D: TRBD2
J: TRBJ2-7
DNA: TGTGCCAGCAGCTCCAGGACTAGCGGGGGGCGCTACGAGCAGTACTTC
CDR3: CASSSRTSGGRYEQYF

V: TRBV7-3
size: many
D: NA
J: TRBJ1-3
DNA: TGTGCCAGCAGCCCCGGACCGACGAGCTCTGGAAACACCATATATTTT
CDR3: CASSPGPTSSGNTIYF

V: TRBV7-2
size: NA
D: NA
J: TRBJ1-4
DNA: TGTGCCAGCAGCTTAGCTGGTGGGGGTCGAAAACTGTTTTTT
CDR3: CASSLAGGGRKLFF

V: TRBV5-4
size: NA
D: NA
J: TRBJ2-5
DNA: TGTGCCAGCAGCCTATGGACAGTACAAGAGACCCAGTACTTC
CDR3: CASSLWTVQETQYF

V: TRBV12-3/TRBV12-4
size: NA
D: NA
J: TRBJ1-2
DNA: TGTGCCAGCAGTTTTGAACAGGCCTATGGCTACACCTTC
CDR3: CASSFEQAYGYTF

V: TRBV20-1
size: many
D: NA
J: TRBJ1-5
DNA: TGCAGTGCTAGAGCTGGGGTCCAACTTAATCAGCCCCAGCATTTT
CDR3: CSARAGVQLNQPQHF

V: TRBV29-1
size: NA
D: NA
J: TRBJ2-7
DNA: TGCAGCGTTGGACGGACAACCTACGAGCAGTACTTC
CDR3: CSVGRTTYEQYF

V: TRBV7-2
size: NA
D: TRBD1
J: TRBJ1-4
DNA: TGTGCCAGCAGCCCCACACAGGGGCTGTATGAAAAACTGTTTTTT
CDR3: CASSPTQGLYEKLFF

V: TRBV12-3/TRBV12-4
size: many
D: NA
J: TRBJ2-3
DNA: TGTGCCAGCAGTCTCCACCGCCGGCCTACGCAGTATTTT
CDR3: CASSLHRRPTQYF

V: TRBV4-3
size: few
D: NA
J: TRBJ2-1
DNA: TGCGCCAGCAGCCTCCGGACGAACTCCTACAATGAGCAGTTCTTC
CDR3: CASSLRTNSYNEQFF

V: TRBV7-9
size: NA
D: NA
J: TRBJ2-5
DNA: TGTGCCAGCAGTACCAGGGCGCGCGAGACCCAGTACTTC
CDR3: CASSTRARETQYF

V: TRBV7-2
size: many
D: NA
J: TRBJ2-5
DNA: TGTGCCAGCAGCCCTCAGGGTCAGGGGGGGACCCAGTACTTC
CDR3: CASSPQGQGGTQYF

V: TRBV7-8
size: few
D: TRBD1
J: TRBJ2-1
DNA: TGTGCCAGCAGCTCCAACCGGGACAGGGTTTTTTTTGATTACAATGAGCAGTTCTTC
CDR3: CASSSNRDRVFFDYNEQFF

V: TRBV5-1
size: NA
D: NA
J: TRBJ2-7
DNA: TGCGCCAGCAGCCCCGGGACAATGTTCTCCTACGAGCAGTACTTC
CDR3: CASSPGTMFSYEQYF

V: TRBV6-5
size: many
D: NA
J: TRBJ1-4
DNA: TGTGCCAGCAGTTACTCGAAAATTCCTGGGTCGAATGAAAAACTGTTTTTT
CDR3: CASSYSKIPGSNEKLFF

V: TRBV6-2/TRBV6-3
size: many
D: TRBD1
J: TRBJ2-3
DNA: TGTGCCAGCAGCCTAGCAGGGGGCCAAGATACGCAGTATTTT
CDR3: CASSLAGGQDTQYF

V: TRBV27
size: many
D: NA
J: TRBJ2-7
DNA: TGTGCCAGCAGAAAACCGGGACCGAGCTACGAGCAGTACTTC
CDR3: CASRKPGPSYEQYF

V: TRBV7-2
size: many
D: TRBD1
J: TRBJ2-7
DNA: TGTGCCAGCAGCCTGGGGGACAGGGGGTACGAGCAGTACTTC
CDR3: CASSLGDRGYEQYF

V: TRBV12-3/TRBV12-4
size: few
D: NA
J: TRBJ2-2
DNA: TGTGCCAGCCGGCAGGGGTGGGCCGGGGAGCTGTTTTTT
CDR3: CASRQGWAGELFF

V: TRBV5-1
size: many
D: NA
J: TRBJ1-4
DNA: TGCGCCAGCAGCTCAGACTCAACTAATGAAAAACTGTTTTTT
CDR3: CASSSDSTNEKLFF

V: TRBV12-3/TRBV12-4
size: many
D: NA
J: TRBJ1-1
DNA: TGTGCCAGCAGTACCGGTCGGCCTGAAGCTTTCTTT
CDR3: CASSTGRPEAFF

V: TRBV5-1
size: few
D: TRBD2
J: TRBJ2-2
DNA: TGCGCCAGCAGCTTGGGGAATAGCGGGGCCGGGGAGCTGTTTTTT
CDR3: CASSLGNSGAGELFF

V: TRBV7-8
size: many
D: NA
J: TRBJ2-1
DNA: TGTGCCAGCAGCGACGGTTGGGGCTTCTACAATGAGCAGTTCTTC
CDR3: CASSDGWGFYNEQFF

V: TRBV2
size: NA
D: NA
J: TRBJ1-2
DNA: TGTGCCAGCAGTCCGGGACTAGTCAACGGCTACACCTTC
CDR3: CASSPGLVNGYTF

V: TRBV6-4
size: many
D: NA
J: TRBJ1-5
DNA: TGTGCCAGCAGTGCGGACAGCCATCAGCCCCAGCATTTT
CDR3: CASSADSHQPQHF

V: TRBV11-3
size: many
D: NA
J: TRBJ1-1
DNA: TGTGCCAGCAGCTCCGCTAACACTGAAGCTTTCTTT
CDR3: CASSSANTEAFF

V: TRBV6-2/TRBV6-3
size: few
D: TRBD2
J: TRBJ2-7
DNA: TGTGCCAGCAGTACCCGGGGACTAGCGGGGCTTCAGCAGTACTTC
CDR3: CASSTRGLAGLQQYF

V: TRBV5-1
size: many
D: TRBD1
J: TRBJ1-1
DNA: TGCGCCAGCAGCGCTAGACAGGGGATGAACACTGAAGCTTTCTTT
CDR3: CASSARQGMNTEAFF

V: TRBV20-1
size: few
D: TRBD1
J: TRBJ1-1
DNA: TGCAGTGCTAGAGTGAGGGACAGACTATACACTGAAGCTTTCTTT
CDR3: CSARVRDRLYTEAFF

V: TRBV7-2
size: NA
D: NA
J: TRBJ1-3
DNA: TGTGCCAGCAGTCCCTCCGGGACACCCCGGGGCACCATATATTTT
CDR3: CASSPSGTPRGTIYF

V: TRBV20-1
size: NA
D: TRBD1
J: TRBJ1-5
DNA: TGCAGTGCCCAAACAGGGGGTCAAGTTAGCAATCAGCCCCAGCATTTT
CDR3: CSAQTGGQVSNQPQHF

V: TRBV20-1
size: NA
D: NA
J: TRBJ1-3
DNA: TGCAGTGCTATCACGCCGGGACCCTCCGGGGACACCATATATTTT
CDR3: CSAITPGPSGDTIYF

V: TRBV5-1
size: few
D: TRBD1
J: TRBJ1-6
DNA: TGCGCCAGCAGCAACTCCGGGACAGGCAGCTCCTATAATTCACCCCTCCACTTT
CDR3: CASSNSGTGSSYNSPLHF

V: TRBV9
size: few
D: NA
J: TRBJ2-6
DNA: TGTGCCAGCAGCTTTTCGGGACGGAGGGTCTCTGGGGCCAACGTCCTGACTTTC
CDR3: CASSFSGRRVSGANVLTF